The rows below give T cell receptor beta chains drawn from one sample of a study of blood T cell repertoires in COVID-19. Generated by immunoSEQ multiplex PCR, the TCRdb table keeps only in-frame clones and is missing some. The repertoire consists of 250,000 or so clones, with over 75% occurring once and the leading ten covering approximately 2%. The specimen was PBMCs or T cells enriched from blood (not recorded which). The origin of the receptors is a woman between 45 and 60 years old who had recovered from COVID-19. CDR3s include the opening cysteine and the closing phenylalanine or tryptophan. Each record gives: J gene, V gene, CDR3 protein.

TRBJ2-4 TRBV12-5 CASGLAHSEGAKNIQYF
TRBJ2-7 TRBV30 CAWSHGTGYLYEQYF
TRBJ2-7 TRBV9 CASSVAGQGAYEQYF
TRBJ1-5 TRBV6-2/TRBV6-3 CASSYSTGTGSNQPQHF
TRBJ2-7 TRBV2 CASSEMGQGNYEQYF
TRBJ2-7 TRBV28 CASSPIGDSLVDEQYF
TRBJ2-1 TRBV6-1 CASSETGYNEQFF
TRBJ2-7 TRBV11-2 CASSFAGQGNEQYF
TRBJ2-7 TRBV12-3/TRBV12-4 CASTLSGTYEQYF
TRBJ2-4 TRBV5-1 CASSPGSGRANIQYF
TRBJ1-3 TRBV6-5 CASSSFRLSGNTIYF
TRBJ2-7 TRBV5-6 CASSRTGPYEQYF
TRBJ2-3 TRBV2 CASTDGGRTDTQYF
TRBJ2-5 TRBV5-1 CASSFSGRATGQETQYF
TRBJ1-1 TRBV28 CASRTGGPLNTEAFF
TRBJ2-2 TRBV6-4 CASSVEQAIGELFF
TRBJ2-7 TRBV28 CASSFLDRGSVEQYF
TRBJ2-2 TRBV7-3 CASSSSGTGELFF
TRBJ2-7 TRBV11-2 CASSLLTGSSSVEQYF
TRBJ2-1 TRBV28 CASSVGGASSYNEQFF
TRBJ1-3 TRBV7-9 CASSFRTGSSGNTIYF
TRBJ1-4 TRBV5-4 CASSLALQGNEKLFF
TRBJ1-5 TRBV6-2/TRBV6-3 CASSSGGFHQPQHF
TRBJ2-7 TRBV3-1/TRBV3-2 CASSPWDSYEQYF
TRBJ2-7 TRBV5-6 CASRSAGGSYEQYF
TRBJ1-1 TRBV25-1 CASSGTVNTEAFF
TRBJ2-7 TRBV7-9 CASSLTSGRAVGSYEQYF
TRBJ2-3 TRBV11-2 CASSLLQSTDTQYF
TRBJ2-7 TRBV7-9 CASSLRTSGRTYEQYF
TRBJ2-1 TRBV5-1 CASREVSGSDEQFF
TRBJ2-7 TRBV23-1 CASNPGQTYEQYF
TRBJ2-3 TRBV5-1 CASSRWEDTTDTQYF
TRBJ2-3 TRBV11-3 CASRGQSTDTQYF
TRBJ1-1 TRBV2 CASRLDGGLNTEAFF
TRBJ2-3 TRBV6-6 CASSYTGDTQYF
TRBJ1-4 TRBV27 CASSLFTAGNEKLFF
TRBJ1-5 TRBV19 CASSIWGQKDQPQHF
TRBJ2-2 TRBV2 CASLYPGQKTGELFF
TRBJ1-5 TRBV6-5 CASRTRQNNQPQHF
TRBJ2-7 TRBV6-1 CASSETPRHMRAEQYF
TRBJ1-4 TRBV6-5 CASSYVQGRNEKLFF
TRBJ2-5 TRBV7-7 CASRCPGLADLGTQYF
TRBJ2-7 TRBV6-5 CASRSPGGGFYEQYF
TRBJ2-2 TRBV9 CASSGTGGNTGELFF
TRBJ1-1 TRBV18 CASSPTRGAETTEAFF
TRBJ2-1 TRBV28 CASSLRAGEYNEQFF
TRBJ2-2 TRBV6-5 CASTLAENTGELFF
TRBJ2-1 TRBV6-5 CASSYGTSGTNEQFF
TRBJ2-7 TRBV28 CASSLGLAGKGEQYF
TRBJ2-7 TRBV7-9 CASSLYAGSYEQYF
TRBJ2-4 TRBV11-2 CASRGGDKNIQYF
TRBJ2-5 TRBV28 CASSFYSTGGVYETQYF
TRBJ2-7 TRBV5-1 CASSLDSSGAYEQYF
TRBJ1-1 TRBV7-9 CASSLEGVGTEAFF
TRBJ1-2 TRBV28 CASVNRGGYTF
TRBJ1-5 TRBV10-3 CAISNWGSGSNQPQHF
TRBJ2-7 TRBV18 CASSPLQGISYEQYF
TRBJ2-2 TRBV3-1/TRBV3-2 CASSLASGRYTGELFF
TRBJ1-2 TRBV5-1 CASSDRGLGYTF
TRBJ2-3 TRBV5-1 CASSQRASPDTQYF